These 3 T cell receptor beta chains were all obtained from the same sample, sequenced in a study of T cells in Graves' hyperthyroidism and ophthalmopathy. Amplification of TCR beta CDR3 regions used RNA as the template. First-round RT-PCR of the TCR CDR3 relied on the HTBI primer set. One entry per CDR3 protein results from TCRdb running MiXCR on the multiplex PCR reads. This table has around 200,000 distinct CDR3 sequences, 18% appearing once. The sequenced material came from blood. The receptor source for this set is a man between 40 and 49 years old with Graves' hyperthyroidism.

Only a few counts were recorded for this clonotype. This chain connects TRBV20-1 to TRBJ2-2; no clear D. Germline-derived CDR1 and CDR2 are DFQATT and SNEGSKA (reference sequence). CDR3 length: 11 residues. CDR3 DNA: TGCACGCCTCTGATCCGCGGGGAGCTGTTTTTT. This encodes CTPLIRGELFF.

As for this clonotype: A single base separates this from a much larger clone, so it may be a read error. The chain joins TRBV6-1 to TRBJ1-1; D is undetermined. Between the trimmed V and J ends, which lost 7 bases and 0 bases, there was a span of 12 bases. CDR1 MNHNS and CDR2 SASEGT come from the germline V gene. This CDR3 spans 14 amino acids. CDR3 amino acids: CASNGGPLNTEAFF. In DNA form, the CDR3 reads TGTGCCAGCAATGGTGGGCCCCTGAACACTGAAGCTTTCTTT.

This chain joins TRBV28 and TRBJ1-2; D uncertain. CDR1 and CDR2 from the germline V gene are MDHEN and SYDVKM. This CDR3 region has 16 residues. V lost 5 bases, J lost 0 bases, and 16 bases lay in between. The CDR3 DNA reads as TGTGCCAGCAGTCTGATTATGGCAGGAGCTAACTATGGCTACACCTTC. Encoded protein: CASSLIMAGANYGYTF.